This T cell receptor (beta chain) appears in the sequencing data of a study of cytomegalovirus exposure and HLA in healthy donors. Study-level points and caveats: A later analysis revealed that TCR association rates differed between HLA loci, peaking at DRB1 and bottoming out at HLA-C.

This clone was picked up one time. Its antigen is undetermined. This CDR3 has 16 amino acids. The J segment lost 0 bases and the V segment lost 3 bases, leaving 6 bases of the junction unmatched. The V gene's germline CDR1 is SGHVS and CDR2 FNYEAQ. Vbeta (60) and Jbeta (13) primers were used in the PCR. Repertoires were generated with immunoSEQ multiplex PCR, while TCRdb's copy carries only in-frame clones and drops some. There are some 130,000 clones in the sample; around three quarters occur only once, and 2.5% to 4% lies in the top ten. Sequenced: PBMCs. The rearrangement joins TRBV7-6 to TRBJ2-3; 7 nucleotides match TRBD2. The receptor was isolated from a man aged 40-50 years in good health and CMV-seronegative. CDR3 nucleotides: TGTGCCAGCAGCTTGCTGGGGAGGGCCAGCACAGATACGCAGTATTTT. The encoded protein is CASSLLGRASTDTQYF.